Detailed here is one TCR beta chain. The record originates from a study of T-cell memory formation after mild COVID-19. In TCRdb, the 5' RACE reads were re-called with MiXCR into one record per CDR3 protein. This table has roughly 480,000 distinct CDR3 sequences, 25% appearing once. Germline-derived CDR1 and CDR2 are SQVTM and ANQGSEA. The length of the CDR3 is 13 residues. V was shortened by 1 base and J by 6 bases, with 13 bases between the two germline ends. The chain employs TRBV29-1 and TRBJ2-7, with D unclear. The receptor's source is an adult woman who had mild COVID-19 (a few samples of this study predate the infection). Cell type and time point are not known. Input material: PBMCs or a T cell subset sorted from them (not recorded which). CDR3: CSVEGGEVSEQYF. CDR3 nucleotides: TGCAGCGTTGAAGGTGGAGAAGTGAGCGAGCAGTACTTC.